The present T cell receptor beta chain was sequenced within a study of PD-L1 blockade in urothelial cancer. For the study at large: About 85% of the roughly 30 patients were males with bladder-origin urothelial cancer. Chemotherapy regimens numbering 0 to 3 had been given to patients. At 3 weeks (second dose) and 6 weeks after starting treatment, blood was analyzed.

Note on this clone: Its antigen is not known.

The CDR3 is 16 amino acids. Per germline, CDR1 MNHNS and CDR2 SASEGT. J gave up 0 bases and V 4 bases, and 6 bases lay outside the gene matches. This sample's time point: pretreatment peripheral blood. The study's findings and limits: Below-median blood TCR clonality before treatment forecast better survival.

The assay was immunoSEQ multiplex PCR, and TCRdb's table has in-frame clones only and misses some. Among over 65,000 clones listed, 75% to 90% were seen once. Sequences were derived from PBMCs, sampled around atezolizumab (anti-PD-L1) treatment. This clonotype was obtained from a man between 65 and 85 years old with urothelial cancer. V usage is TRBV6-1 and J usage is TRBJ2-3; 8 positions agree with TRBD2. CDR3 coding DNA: TGTGCCAGCAGTGTCAACCCTAGCGGGAGCACAGATACGCAGTATTTT. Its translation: CASSVNPSGSTDTQYF.